One and the same sample provided the 8 T cell receptor beta chains below, sequenced in a study of blood T cell repertoires in COVID-19. Data came from immunoSEQ multiplex PCR; TCRdb stores just in-frame clones and leaves some out. The repertoire has about 120,000 clones, less than 85% of them found once; the top ten carry more than 3.5%. Sequences were obtained from peripheral blood. These TCRs come from a woman older than 75 with acute or convalescent COVID-19.

This chain joins TRBV5-6 and TRBJ1-6; 7 bases are a match to TRBD1. CDR1 and CDR2 from the germline V gene are SGHDT and YYEEEE. The CDR3 loop spans 16 amino acids. V lost 0 bases and J lost 7; bases outside the gene matches: 7. CDR3 region: CASSLGTGAANSPLHF. In DNA, the CDR3 is TGTGCCAGCAGCTTGGGAACAGGGGCCGCGAATTCACCCCTCCACTTT.

This sequence joins TRBV10-3 and TRBJ2-3, with 8 bases identical to TRBD2. The CDR3 runs to 15 residues. Germline-derived CDR1 and CDR2 are ENHRY and SYGVKD. Trimming at V came to 10 bases and at J to 1 base, leaving 10 bases not matched to a gene. The CDR3 bases are TGTGCCACCACCTCAAGCGGGAGCCGCACAGATACGCAGTATTTT. It specifies CATTSSGSRTDTQYF.

The chain combines TRBV5-1 with TRBJ2-1; 11 bases are shared with TRBD1. Per germline, CDR1 SGHRS and CDR2 YFSETQ. The V segment lost 4 bases and the J segment 5 bases; nucleotides outside the gene matches: 11. CDR3 size: 17 residues. CDR3 nucleotide sequence: TGCGCCAGCAGCCCGGACAGGGGGCCTCCGGGGGACAATGAGCAGTTCTTC. Protein product: CASSPDRGPPGDNEQFF.

The V gene is TRBV5-6, the J gene TRBJ1-1; 7 nucleotides align to TRBD1. The V and J ends lost 3 bases and 10 bases, in that order; junction bases with no gene match: 3. Per germline, CDR1 SGHDT and CDR2 YYEEEE. This CDR3 contains 11 residues. The CDR3 coding sequence is TGTGCCAGCAGCTACAGGGGATCAGCTTTCTTT. Protein product: CASSYRGSAFF.

In DNA, the CDR3 is TGTGCCAGCCATGACAGGCCCCTGCTATCTAGCACAGATACGCAGTATTTT. As protein: CASHDRPLLSSTDTQYF. The chain recombines TRBV19 with TRBJ2-3, with D possibly TRBD1 on 6 matching bases. CDR3 length: 17 amino acids. V was clipped by 9 bases and J by 0 bases, with 22 bases between them. CDR1 LNHDA and CDR2 SQIVND come from the germline V gene (reference sequence).

This chain joins TRBV6-1 and TRBJ1-2; maybe TRBD1 (5 bases). With 2 bases removed from V and 2 bases from J, the gap between germline ends came to 9 bases. This CDR3 region has 14 residues. Germline assignment: CDR1 MNHNS and CDR2 SASEGT. The CDR3 is CASSELAGNYGYTF. For the CDR3, the DNA is TGTGCCAGCAGTGAATTGGCAGGGAACTATGGCTACACCTTC.

This chain links TRBV12-3 or TRBV12-4 with TRBJ2-5; D unresolved. The V gene lost 1 base and the J gene lost 7 bases, with 10 bases spanning the gap. The CDR3 is 13 amino acids. CDR3: CASSLGAVGTQYF. The CDR3 bases are TGTGCCAGCAGTTTAGGGGCCGTTGGGACCCAGTACTTC.

The chain has TRBV6-4 and TRBJ1-2; no clear D. Germline CDR1 reads MRHNA; CDR2 reads SNTAGT. The V end lost 5 bases, the J end lost 1 base, and 14 bases lay between the germline ends. The CDR3 has 15 amino acids. In nucleotides, the CDR3 is TGTGCCAGCAGTCAAGCCGGGGAGAGTAACTATGGCTACACCTTC. It translates to CASSQAGESNYGYTF.